Shown below are 18 T cell receptor beta chains from a single sample sequenced in a study of T-cell memory formation after mild COVID-19. Each CDR3 protein gets one entry after TCRdb re-called the 5' RACE reads with MiXCR. This table has around 340,000 distinct CDR3 sequences, 10% to 15% appearing once. Sequenced input: PBMCs or a T cell subset sorted from them (not recorded which). Receptors were obtained from a man aged 18 to 29 who had mild COVID-19 (a few samples of this study predate the infection). Cell type and time point are not known.

This clonotype appeared many times. The chain combines TRBV20-1 with TRBJ2-5; 10 nucleotides agree with TRBD2. Trimming removed 0 bases from V and 4 bases from J; junction bases left unmatched: 5. The CDR3 covers 15 residues. Looked up from germline, CDR1 is DFQATT and CDR2 is SNEGSKA (reference sequence). Here the CDR3 DNA reads TGCAGTGCTAGAGATTTTAGCGGGGGGTTAGAGACCCAGTACTTC. Residues: CSARDFSGGLETQYF.

The chain couples TRBV4-1 to TRBJ1-3, with TRBD1 identical over 7 bases. V gave up 4 bases and J gave up 0 bases; unmatched junction bases: 9. In germline, CDR1 is MGHRA, CDR2 YSYEKL. CDR3 size: 17 residues. CDR3 loop: CASSRSRTGNSGNTIYF. CDR3 DNA: TGCGCCAGCAGCCGGTCCAGGACAGGAAACTCTGGAAACACCATATATTTT.

The chain is built from TRBV4-1 and TRBJ2-7, with a tentative D call TRBD1 (7 bases). Deletions cut 0 bases from V and 6 bases from J, with 18 bases between. The germline V gene has CDR1 MGHRA and CDR2 YSYEKL. The CDR3 loop spans 16 amino acids. CDR3 bases: TGCGCCAGCAGCCAAGAAGGTCAGGGGGGTTTGGCCGAGCAGTACTTC. The encoded protein is CASSQEGQGGLAEQYF.

The chain has TRBV3-1 and TRBJ2-5; either TRBD1 or TRBD2 may supply D (5 bases each). V was shortened by 5 bases and J by 4 bases, with 14 bases between the two germline ends. The CDR3 loop spans 14 amino acids. The germline V gene encodes CDR1 LGHDT and CDR2 YNNKEL (reference sequence). The CDR3 region has the DNA TGTGCCAGCAGCAACTCCGGGACGGGAGAGACCCAGTACTTC. Translation: CASSNSGTGETQYF.

The gene calls are TRBV11-2 and TRBJ2-7, with D tentatively TRBD1 or TRBD2 (5 bases each). CDR1 is SGHAT, CDR2 FQNNGV, per germline. The ends were cut back, 4 bases at V and 5 bases at J, with 12 bases in the middle. This CDR3 is built from 13 residues. The CDR3 is CASSSRGVHEQYV. In DNA, the CDR3 is TGTGCCAGCAGCTCTCGGGGCGTCCACGAGCAGTACGTC.

This clonotype was detected many times. V is TRBV29-1 and J is TRBJ2-5, with a weak D call TRBD1 (5 bases). Trimming shortened V by 4 bases and J by 3 bases, and 9 bases separated the two germline ends. The CDR3 has 12 residues. Germline assignment: CDR1 SQVTM and CDR2 ANQGSEA. DNA of the CDR3: TGCAGCGTTGGGACAACCGAAGAGACCCAGTACTTC. It encodes CSVGTTEETQYF.

This clonotype appeared many times. V is TRBV7-8 and J is TRBJ1-2; tentative D call: TRBD1 (5 bases). The CDR3 has 14 amino acids. CDR1 and CDR2 (germline): SGHVS, FQNEAQ. Trimming shortened V by 0 bases and J by 5 bases, and 10 bases separated the two germline ends. The CDR3 loop is CASSLALGGYGYTF. The CDR3 nucleotides read TGTGCCAGCAGCTTAGCGCTGGGGGGTTATGGCTACACCTTC. The full variable domain, its missing parts supplied by reference TRBV7-8 and TRBJ1-2, is GAGVSQSPRYKVAKRGQDVALRCDPISGHVSLFWYQQALGQGPEFLTYFQNEAQLDKSGLPSDRFFAERPEGSVSTLKIQRTQQEDSAVYLCASSLALGGYGYTFGSGTRLTVV.

This clonotype was detected a few times. The rearrangement uses TRBV5-1 and TRBJ2-1, with 10 bases matching TRBD2. With V trimmed by 3 bases and J by 5 bases, 5 bases remained unmatched. CDR3 length: 15 residues. CDR1 SGHRS and CDR2 YFSETQ come from the germline V gene. The CDR3 sequence: CASSSLAGGNNEQFF. The CDR3 region has the DNA TGCGCCAGCAGCTCCTTAGCGGGGGGAAACAATGAGCAGTTCTTC.

This clonotype was observed a handful of times. V is TRBV6-6 and J is TRBJ2-3; 11 nucleotides agree with TRBD2. V gave up 4 bases and J gave up 6 bases; unmatched junction bases: 9. CDR1 and CDR2 from the germline V gene are MNHNY and SVGAGI (reference sequence). CDR3 length: 16 residues. CDR3 in amino acids: CASSLPLAGVPDTQYF. Here the CDR3 DNA reads TGTGCCAGCAGTTTACCACTAGCGGGGGTCCCCGATACGCAGTATTTT.

The chain is built from TRBV6-5 and TRBJ2-7; TRBD2 matches at 11 bases. The junction had 6 bases not matched to a gene; V was cut back by 4 bases and J by 4 bases. From germline, CDR1 is MNHEY and CDR2 SVGAGI. CDR3 length: 15 amino acids. The DNA of the CDR3 is TGTGCCAGCAGTTTTCGTAGCGGGGGGGAGTACGAGCAGTACTTC. Protein product: CASSFRSGGEYEQYF.

This clonotype occurred a few times. CDR3 protein: CASSERAAKQYV. The CDR3, as DNA: TGTGCCAGCAGTGAAAGGGCAGCTAAGCAGTACGTC. The genes are TRBV2 and TRBJ2-7; D unclear. The ends were cut back, 2 bases at V and 8 bases at J, with 10 bases in the middle. CDR1 is SNHLY and CDR2 is FYNNEI in the germline V gene. The CDR3 runs to 12 residues.

This clonotype was observed a few times. This sequence joins TRBV29-1 and TRBJ2-5, with a tentative D call TRBD1 (6 bases). CDR3 size: 13 residues. The V gene lost 7 bases and the J gene lost 3 bases, with 15 bases spanning the gap. Looked up from germline, CDR1 is SQVTM and CDR2 is ANQGSEA. DNA for the CDR3: TGCAGCGCGATCAGGGGCGGTAAAGAGACCCAGTACTTC. It specifies CSAIRGGKETQYF.

The table lists this clonotype with a few counts. The chain joins TRBV7-9 to TRBJ1-2; TRBD1 agrees at 10 bases. The CDR3 length is 15 residues. The germline gives CDR1 SEHNR, CDR2 FQNEAQ (reference sequence). The trim removed 8 bases at V and 7 bases at J, leaving 13 bases unmatched. CDR3 bases: TGTGCCAGCGTCCTCCTGACAGGGGGCCTGGGTGGCTACACCTTC. This encodes CASVLLTGGLGGYTF.

This clonotype was seen a few times. V usage is TRBV6-1 and J usage is TRBJ2-3; D gene ambiguous. Germline CDR1 is MNHNS and CDR2 is SASEGT. The CDR3 consists of 11 residues. The ends were cut back, 1 base at V and 7 bases at J, with 3 bases in the middle. The CDR3 is CASSEGYTQYF. For the CDR3, the DNA is TGTGCCAGCAGTGAAGGGTATACGCAGTATTTT.

The chain links TRBV5-1 to TRBJ2-2; D is tentatively TRBD1 or TRBD2 (5 bases each). Germline assignment: CDR1 SGHRS and CDR2 YFSETQ. V was cut by 1 base and J by 4 bases, with 11 bases left in between. The CDR3 runs 15 residues. The CDR3 DNA is TGCGCCAGCAGCTTGTTGTGGGGGACCACCGGGGAGCTGTTTTTT. It encodes CASSLLWGTTGELFF.

As DNA, the CDR3 is TGCGCCAGCAGCCAAGATCAGTGGGGCACTACTGAAGCTTTCTTT. Translated: CASSQDQWGTTEAFF. The rearrangement links TRBV4-3 to TRBJ1-1; weak D call: TRBD1 (5 bases). The V end lost 0 bases, the J end lost 5 bases, and 13 bases lay between the germline ends. The CDR3 consists of 15 residues. Germline CDR1 reads LGHNA; CDR2 reads YSLEER.

This clonotype has more than one count but fewer than ten. V gene TRBV18 combines with J gene TRBJ1-1, with a possible D match to TRBD1 (5 bases). Germline V lookup: CDR1 KGHSH, CDR2 LQKENI. V was trimmed by 2 bases and J by 4 bases, leaving 11 bases between them. This CDR3 region has 14 residues. This CDR3 reads CASSPAGTGTEAFF. The CDR3 DNA sequence: TGTGCCAGCTCACCAGCAGGGACCGGCACTGAAGCTTTCTTT.

This sequence joins TRBV29-1 and TRBJ1-2; weak D call: TRBD1 (6 bases). Germline CDR1 and CDR2: SQVTM and ANQGSEA. The CDR3 length is 11 residues. V was clipped by 8 bases and J by 6 bases, with 13 bases between them. As DNA, the CDR3 is TGCAGCCGCAGAGGGGGGAATGGCTACACCTTC. Protein: CSRRGGNGYTF.